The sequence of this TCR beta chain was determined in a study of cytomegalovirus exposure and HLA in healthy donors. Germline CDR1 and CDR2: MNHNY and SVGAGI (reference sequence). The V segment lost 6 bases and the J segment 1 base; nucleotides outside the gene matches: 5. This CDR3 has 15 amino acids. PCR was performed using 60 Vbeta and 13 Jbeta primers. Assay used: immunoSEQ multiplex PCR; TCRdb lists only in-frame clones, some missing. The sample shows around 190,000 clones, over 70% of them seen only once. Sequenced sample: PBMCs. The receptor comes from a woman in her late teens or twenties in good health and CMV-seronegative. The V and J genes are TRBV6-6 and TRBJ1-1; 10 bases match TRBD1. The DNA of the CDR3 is TGTGCCAGCAGCCCTGGACAGGGGGGGAACACTGAAGCTTTCTTT. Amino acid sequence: CASSPGQGGNTEAFF.